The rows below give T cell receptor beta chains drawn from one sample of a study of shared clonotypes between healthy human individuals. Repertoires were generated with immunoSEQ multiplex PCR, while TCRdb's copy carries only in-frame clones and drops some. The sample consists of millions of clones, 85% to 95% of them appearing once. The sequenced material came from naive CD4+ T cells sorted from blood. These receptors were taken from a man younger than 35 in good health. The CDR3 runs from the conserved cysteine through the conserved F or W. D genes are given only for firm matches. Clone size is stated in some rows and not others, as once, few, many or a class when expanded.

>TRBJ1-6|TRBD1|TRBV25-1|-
CASSVGQGDNSPLHF
TGTGCCAGCAGTGTAGGACAGGGCGATAATTCACCCCTCCACTTT
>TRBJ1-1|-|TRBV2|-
CASRSESMNTEAFF
TGTGCCAGCAGGAGCGAGTCAATGAACACTGAAGCTTTCTTT
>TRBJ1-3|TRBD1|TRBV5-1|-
CASSPDRVGNTIYF
TGCGCCAGCAGCCCGGACAGGGTTGGAAACACCATATATTTT
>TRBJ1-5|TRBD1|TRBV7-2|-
CASSLSGQGNYQPQHF
TGTGCCAGCAGCTTATCAGGACAGGGGAACTATCAGCCCCAGCATTTT
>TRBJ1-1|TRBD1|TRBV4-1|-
CASSHGTGAMNTEAFF
TGCGCCAGCAGCCATGGGACAGGGGCAATGAACACTGAAGCTTTCTTT
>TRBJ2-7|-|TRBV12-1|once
CASSPPCGPSNEQYF
TGTGCCAGCAGCCCACCCTGCGGCCCCTCGAACGAGCAGTACTTC
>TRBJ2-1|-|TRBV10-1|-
CASSEDTGYTEQFF
TGCGCCAGCAGTGAGGACACAGGGTACACTGAGCAGTTCTTC
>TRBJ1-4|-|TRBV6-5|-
CASGRGTEKLFF
TGTGCCAGCGGGCGGGGCACTGAAAAACTGTTTTTT
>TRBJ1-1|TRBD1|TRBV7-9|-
CASSRPSGTGVRMNTEAFF
TGTGCCAGCAGTCGTCCTTCCGGGACAGGGGTAAGGATGAACACTGAAGCTTTCTTT
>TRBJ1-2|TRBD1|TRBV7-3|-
CASSESPGGYGYTF
TGTGCCAGCAGCGAATCCCCAGGGGGCTATGGCTACACCTTC
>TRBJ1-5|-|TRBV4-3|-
CASSQAPGQPQHF
TGCGCCAGCAGCCAAGCACCGGGTCAGCCCCAGCATTTT
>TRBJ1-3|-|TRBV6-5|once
CASSPTPYLTGTIYF
TGTGCCAGCAGTCCGACACCTTACCTAACGGGCACCATATATTTT
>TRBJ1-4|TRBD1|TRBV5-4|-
CASSSRQGGNEKLFF
TGTGCCAGCAGCTCTCGACAGGGCGGTAATGAAAAACTGTTTTTT
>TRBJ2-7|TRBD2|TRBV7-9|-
CASSKAGIAYEQYF
TGTGCCAGCAGCAAAGCGGGGATTGCCTACGAGCAGTACTTC
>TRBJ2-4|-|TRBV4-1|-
CASSQPLRTPRDKNIQYF
TGCGCCAGCAGCCAACCCCTCAGGACTCCAAGGGACAAAAACATTCAGTACTTC
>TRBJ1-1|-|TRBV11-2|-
CASTIWGRATEAFF
TGTGCCAGCACCATCTGGGGGCGGGCAACTGAAGCTTTCTTT
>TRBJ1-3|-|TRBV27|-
CASMPRSGNTIYF
TGTGCCAGCATGCCCCGCAGTGGAAACACCATATATTTT
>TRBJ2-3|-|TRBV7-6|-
CASSLTPSTDTQYF
TGTGCCAGCAGCTTAACCCCCAGCACAGATACGCAGTATTTT
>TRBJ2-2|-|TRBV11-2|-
CASSPGLPGTGELFF
TGTGCCAGCAGCCCCGGACTACCGGGCACCGGGGAGCTGTTTTTT
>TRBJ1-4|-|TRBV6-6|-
CASRPGGERTNEKLFF
TGTGCCAGCAGACCAGGAGGGGAGAGAACTAATGAAAAACTGTTTTTT
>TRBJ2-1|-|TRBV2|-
CAIPSSATYNEQFF
TGTGCCATCCCATCCAGCGCCACCTACAATGAGCAGTTCTTC
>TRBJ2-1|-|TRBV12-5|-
CASALGDSAWEQFF
TGTGCTAGTGCCCTCGGGGATAGCGCTTGGGAGCAGTTCTTC
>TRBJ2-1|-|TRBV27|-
CASTRGSYNEQFF
TGTGCCAGCACGAGGGGTTCCTACAATGAGCAGTTCTTC
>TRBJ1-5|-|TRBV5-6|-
CASSSGQNSNQPQHF
TGTGCCAGCAGCTCGGGGCAGAATAGCAATCAGCCCCAGCATTTT
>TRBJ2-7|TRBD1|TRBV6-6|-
CASSPQGGSYEQYF
TGTGCCAGCAGTCCACAGGGGGGCTCCTACGAGCAGTACTTC
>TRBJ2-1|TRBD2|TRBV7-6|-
CASSSGLAGGFYNEQFF
TGTGCCAGCAGCTCAGGACTAGCGGGGGGGTTCTACAATGAGCAGTTCTTC
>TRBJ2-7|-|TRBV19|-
CASSMRGAF
TGTGCCAGTAGTATGAGAGGGGCTTTC
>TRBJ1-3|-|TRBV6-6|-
CASSYGGGTSGNTIYF
TGTGCCAGCAGTTACGGGGGAGGGACGTCTGGAAACACCATATATTTT
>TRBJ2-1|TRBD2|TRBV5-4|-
CASSLGLIAGGSYNEQFF
TGTGCCAGCAGCCTCGGGCTAATAGCGGGAGGCTCCTACAATGAGCAGTTCTTC
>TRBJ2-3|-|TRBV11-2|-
CASSLQGSTDTQYF
TGTGCCAGCAGCTTACAGGGGAGCACAGATACGCAGTATTTT
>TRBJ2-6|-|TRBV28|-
CASSTGGDRANVLTF
TGTGCCAGCAGCACAGGGGGGGATAGGGCCAACGTCCTGACTTTC
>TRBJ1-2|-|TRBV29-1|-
CSTERQAVPRYTF
TGCAGCACTGAGAGGCAGGCGGTCCCCCGTTACACCTTC
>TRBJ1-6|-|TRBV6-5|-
CASSLVDNSPLHF
TGTGCCAGCAGTTTAGTGGATAATTCACCCCTCCACTTT
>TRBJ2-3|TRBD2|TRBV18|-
CASSRRGGSDTQYF
TGTGCCAGCTCACGACGGGGGGGCAGCGATACGCAGTATTTT
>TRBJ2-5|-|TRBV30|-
CAWSRVAQETQYF
TGTGCCTGGAGTCGCGTAGCCCAAGAGACCCAGTACTTC
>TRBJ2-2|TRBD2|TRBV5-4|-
CASSPPGLAGNGELFF
TGTGCCAGCAGCCCCCCGGGACTAGCGGGTAACGGGGAGCTGTTTTTT
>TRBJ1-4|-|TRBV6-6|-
CASSSNEKLFF
TGTGCCAGCAGCTCCAATGAAAAACTGTTTTTT
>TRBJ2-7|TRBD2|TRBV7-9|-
CASSEAGTYEQYF
TGTGCCAGCAGCGAAGCGGGGACCTACGAGCAGTACTTC
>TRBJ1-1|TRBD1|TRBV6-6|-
CASRPDRGRVEAFF
TGTGCCAGCAGACCGGACAGGGGGCGAGTTGAAGCTTTCTTT
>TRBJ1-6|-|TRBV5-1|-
CASSLEGGRSPLHF
TGCGCCAGCAGCTTGGAGGGGGGAAGGTCACCCCTCCACTTT
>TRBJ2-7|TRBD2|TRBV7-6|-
CASSSLPGLAERSSYEQYF
TGTGCCAGCAGCTCACTTCCAGGACTAGCGGAAAGAAGCTCCTACGAGCAGTACTTC
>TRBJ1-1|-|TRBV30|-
CAWDPGEVTAFF
TGTGCCTGGGATCCAGGGGAGGTGACAGCTTTCTTT
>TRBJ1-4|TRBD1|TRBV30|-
CAWSVPRGPAEKLFF
TGTGCCTGGAGTGTACCGAGGGGGCCGGCTGAAAAACTGTTTTTT
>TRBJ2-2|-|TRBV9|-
CASSVGASDLTGELFF
TGTGCCAGCAGCGTAGGGGCTAGCGACCTCACCGGGGAGCTGTTTTTT
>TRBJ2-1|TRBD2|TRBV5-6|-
CASSLPSGGYNEQFF
TGTGCCAGCAGCTTGCCCAGCGGGGGTTACAATGAGCAGTTCTTC
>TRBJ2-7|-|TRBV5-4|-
CASSLAGASSYEQYF
TGTGCCAGCAGCTTGGCAGGTGCGAGCTCCTACGAGCAGTACTTC
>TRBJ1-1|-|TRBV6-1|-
CASRRGVTEAFF
TGTGCCAGCAGGCGGGGTGTCACTGAAGCTTTCTTT
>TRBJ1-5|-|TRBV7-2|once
CASSLEGGQGQPQHF
TGTGCCAGCAGCTTAGAGGGGGGCCAGGGGCAGCCCCAGCATTTT
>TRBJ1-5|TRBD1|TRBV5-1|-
CASSFLGGDQPQHF
TGCGCCAGCAGCTTTTTAGGGGGCGATCAGCCCCAGCATTTT
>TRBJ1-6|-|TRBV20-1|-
CSASWAETLHF
TGCAGTGCTAGCTGGGCAGAGACCCTCCACTTT